In this sample, the clone carrying this TCR beta chain turned up many times. What it recognizes is unknown. Germline-derived CDR1 and CDR2 are MNHNS and SASEGT. CDR3 length equals 12 residues. V was shortened by 8 bases and J by 1 base, with 8 bases between the two germline ends. These data originate in a study of metastatic and nonmetastatic thyroid tumors. The wider study: Across peripheral blood and tumor or nodule tissue samples taken from malignant and benign thyroid patients, the repertoires were compared with one another. Study-wide findings and caveats: When malignant thyroid tumors were compared with benign nodules, TCR beta diversity was reportedly significantly higher in the malignant tumors. This held in both blood and tumor samples.

Authors' analysis steps: Construction of a distant-metastasis classifier for papillary thyroid cancer relied on CDR3 differences across clinicopathological groups. TCRdb re-called clones from the PCR reads using MiXCR. TCRdb's processing, not the authors', yielded these V and J calls. The sample has some 17,000 clones, roughly 26% seen once. Among the patients, none had received any treatment before thyroid surgery. The sequence was collected from a male donor with papillary thyroid cancer or a benign thyroid nodule (not recorded which). Some clones in this sample may be carry-over from other donors' samples. Sequencing was carried out using blood. This sequence joins TRBV6-1 and TRBJ1-1; D uncertain. CDR3 nucleotide sequence: TGTGCCAGCTTGGGGAGGAACACTGAAGCTTTCTTT. It encodes CASLGRNTEAFF.